This entry concerns a single T cell receptor (beta chain). Sequencing of TCR beta was performed on blood CD8+ T cells and on blood CD4+ T cells. The multiple sclerosis controls were treatment-naive patients, and their relapsing-remitting disease was stable or active. This sample was taken from a study of CD8 T cells in Susac syndrome. Random hexamers were used to reverse transcribe roughly 0.5 to 1 ug of RNA. Multiplex PCR with immunoSEQ amplified the TCR beta CDR3 across 54 Vbeta and 13 Jbeta. One entry per CDR3 protein results from TCRdb running MiXCR on the immunoSEQ multiplex PCR reads. The data hold about 200,000 distinct CDR3 sequences, with 85% to 95% observed a single time. Germline assignment: CDR1 SNHLY and CDR2 FYNNEI. There are 16 residues in the CDR3. V was trimmed by 5 bases and J by 4 bases, leaving 20 bases between them.

Sequencing was done on a sample of CD4+ T cells from PBMCs. The receptor comes from a human donor with multiple sclerosis. The chain is built from TRBV2 and TRBJ1-1, with D possibly TRBD1 on 6 matching bases. As DNA, the CDR3 is TGTGCCAGCAGTTACCGGACAGCACCCTCCGCCACTGAAGCTTTCTTT. It is translated as CASSYRTAPSATEAFF.